This T cell receptor (beta chain) was identified in a study of T cell repertoires in cytomegalovirus infection. The CDR3 extends over 13 amino acids. Germline lookup yields CDR1 DFQATT and CDR2 SNEGSKA (reference sequence). V lost 5 bases, J lost 5 bases, and 15 bases lay in between. TCRdb redid the calling of the reads with MiXCR, one entry per CDR3 protein. This sample carries roughly 600,000 distinct CDR3 sequences, roughly 24% of them seen once, and the ten largest clones take 7.5% to 9%. Sequenced input: CD8+ T cells from PBMCs. The sequence was collected from a human donor in good health (CMV status not recorded). Some clones in this sample may be carry-over from other donors' samples. The chain has TRBV20-1 and TRBJ1-2; D may be TRBD1 (5 bases). CDR3 in amino acids: CSAEGETEYGYTF. CDR3 in DNA: TGCAGTGCTGAAGGGGAGACAGAGTATGGCTACACCTTC.